This T cell receptor beta chain was sequenced for a study of blood T cell repertoires in COVID-19. There are 19 residues in the CDR3. Trimming pared 4 bases from V and 9 bases from J, leaving 28 bases between. Germline CDR1 is MRHNA and CDR2 is SNTAGT. The data were produced by immunoSEQ multiplex PCR, yet TCRdb's version contains in-frame clones alone and is incomplete. The table shows some 340,000 clones, with 83% occurring only once. This TCR was sampled from a woman in her 50s who had recovered from COVID-19. Material for sequencing was PBMCs or T cells enriched from blood (not recorded which). The genes are TRBV6-4 and TRBJ1-6; a possible D gene is TRBD1 (5 bases). The CDR3 DNA reads as TGTGCCAGCAGTGTCTCCGGGGGAAGGGGACTCTCTTTGGGTTCACCCCTCCACTTT. Amino acids: CASSVSGGRGLSLGSPLHF.